The 19 T cell receptor beta chains reported below all come from one sample, sequenced in a study of Graves' ophthalmopathy and Graves' hyperthyroidism. Amplifying from RNA transcripts, the study obtained TCR beta CDR3 regions. Investigators did first-round RT-PCR with HTBI primers, then second-round multiplex PCR. TCRdb reprocessed the multiplex PCR reads with MiXCR, giving one entry per CDR3 protein. The sample has 400,000 or so distinct CDR3 sequences, roughly 15% seen once. The material sequenced was peripheral blood. The receptors shown here come from a woman in her late teens or twenties with stable Graves' hyperthyroidism.

About this clonotype: An end of the junction does not agree with germline; a read error may underlie this. V gene TRBV11-2 combines with J gene TRBJ1-1, with a tentative D call TRBD1 (6 bases). Germline V gene sequence: CDR1 SGHAT, CDR2 FQNNGV. The CDR3 sequence is 16 residues long. CDR3 sequence reads: CASSLDLRGGGTEACF. CDR3 in DNA: TGTGCCAGCAGCTTAGATCTCCGAGGGGGGGGGACTGAAGCTTGCTTT.

The V and J genes are TRBV19 and TRBJ2-5, with 7 bases fitting TRBD2. Germline lookup yields CDR1 LNHDA and CDR2 SQIVND (reference sequence). Trimming took 5 bases from V and 5 from J; bases not matched to a gene: 5. This CDR3 contains 13 residues. The CDR3 nucleotides are TGTGCCAGTAGTTGGCGGGGGATGGAGACCCAGTACTTC. This sequence encodes CASSWRGMETQYF. Using reference TRBV19 and TRBJ2-5 for the parts outside the CDR3, the full variable domain is DGGITQSPKYLFRKEGQNVTLSCEQNLNHDAMYWYRQDPGQGLRLIYYSQIVNDFQKGDIAEGYSVSREKKESFPLTVTSAQKNPTAFYLCASSWRGMETQYFGPGTRLLVL.

This clonotype was counted ten times or more. The chain links TRBV11-3 to TRBJ2-4; D might be TRBD1 or TRBD2, each matching 6 bases. The length of the CDR3 is 19 residues. V dropped 2 bases and J dropped 5 bases, with 25 bases sitting between them. Germline V lookup: CDR1 SGHNT, CDR2 YENEEA. In DNA form, the CDR3 reads TGTGCCAGCAGCTTATGGCCAGATAGACGGGGGCTTGACGAAAACATTCAGTACTTC. This codes for CASSLWPDRRGLDENIQYF.

The rearrangement links TRBV5-1 to TRBJ2-2; a weak D match, TRBD1 (7 bases). The CDR3 totals 17 residues. Germline V gene lookup returns CDR1 SGHRS and CDR2 YFSETQ. The ends were cut back, 3 bases at V and 6 bases at J, with 21 bases in the middle. The CDR3 loop reads CASSYQGGQGVAGELFF. DNA of the CDR3: TGCGCCAGCAGCTACCAGGGGGGCCAGGGAGTGGCCGGGGAGCTGTTTTTT.

Ten or more counts support this clonotype. V is TRBV6-5 and J is TRBJ1-1; maybe TRBD1 (5 bases). The germline V gene has CDR1 MNHEY and CDR2 SVGAGI. The ends were cut back, 5 bases at V and 5 bases at J, with 21 bases in the middle. The CDR3 covers 16 residues. The CDR3 spells CASSNPPRGRRTEAFF. The CDR3 bases are TGTGCCAGCAGTAACCCCCCCCGGGGACGTCGTACTGAAGCTTTCTTT.

The CDR3 nucleotides read TGTGCCAGCTCACCGGGGACTAGTAATTTAGAGACCCAGTACTTC. Amino acid sequence: CASSPGTSNLETQYF. V is TRBV18 and J is TRBJ2-5, with 8 positions matching TRBD2. The CDR3 loop spans 15 amino acids. Germline CDR1 reads KGHSH; CDR2 reads LQKENI. After removal of 3 bases from V and 4 bases from J, the junction contained 7 bases not matched to a gene.

This clonotype was seen repeatedly, ten times or more. The chain combines TRBV9 with TRBJ2-5; the match to TRBD2 covers 10 bases. Trimming at V came to 0 bases and at J to 0 bases, leaving 14 bases not matched to a gene. This CDR3 region has 20 residues. CDR1 is SGDLS and CDR2 is YYNGEE in the germline V gene. CDR3 coding DNA: TGTGCCAGCAGCGTAGATAATGGGGGCGGACTAGCGGACCACCAAGAGACCCAGTACTTC. Protein product: CASSVDNGGGLADHQETQYF. Combining the CDR3 with reference TRBV9 and TRBJ2-5 gives the whole variable domain DSGVTQTPKHLITATGQRVTLRCSPRSGDLSVYWYQQSLDQGLQFLIQYYNGEERAKGNILERFSAQQFPDLHSELNLSSLELGDSALYFCASSVDNGGGLADHQETQYFGPGTRLLVL.

This chain links TRBV6-1 with TRBJ2-5; D remains unclear. Germline V gene lookup returns CDR1 MNHNS and CDR2 SASEGT. This CDR3 has 14 amino acids. Deletions cut 1 base from V and 2 bases from J, with 8 bases between. CDR3 sequence reads: CASSEGGSQETQYF. The CDR3 bases are TGTGCCAGCAGTGAAGGAGGCAGTCAAGAGACCCAGTACTTC.

This clonotype is a singleton in its sample. The chain uses TRBV15 and TRBJ2-7; D not certain. The CDR3 has 12 residues. The ends were cut back, 4 bases at V and 7 bases at J, with 11 bases in the middle. CDR1 and CDR2 (germline): LNHNV, YYDKDF (reference sequence). The chain's CDR3 is CATSILGQEQYF. The CDR3 DNA sequence: TGTGCCACCAGCATCCTTGGTCAGGAGCAGTACTTC.

Many counts were recorded for this clonotype. V gene TRBV24-1 combines with J gene TRBJ1-1, with 8 nucleotides matching TRBD1. The germline CDR1 and CDR2 sequences are KGHDR and SFDVKD. The CDR3 spans 14 residues. V dropped 7 bases and J dropped 3; count of bases not matched to a gene: 6. The CDR3 loop reads CATSAGGEDTEAFF. CDR3 nucleotides: TGTGCCACCAGCGCAGGGGGCGAGGACACTGAAGCTTTCTTT.

This clonotype occurred a few times. This may be a read error, as it is one base from a much larger clone. The V and J genes are TRBV11-3 and TRBJ1-2, with 7 bases aligning to TRBD1. CDR3 length equals 15 residues. V gave up 7 bases and J gave up 4 bases; unmatched junction bases: 12. CDR1 is SGHNT, CDR2 YENEEA, per germline. The DNA of the CDR3 is TGTGCCAGCATAAAGGTGACAGGGCTGATCTATGGCTACACCTTC. This encodes CASIKVTGLIYGYTF.

This clonotype was seen repeatedly, ten times or more. The chain recombines TRBV27 with TRBJ1-3, with D unclear. In germline, CDR1 is MNHEY, CDR2 SMNVEV (reference sequence). The CDR3 covers 14 residues. V gave up 5 bases and J gave up 0 bases, with 8 bases separating them. CDR3 sequence reads: CASSRGLSGNTIYF. DNA of the CDR3: TGTGCCAGCAGTCGCGGCCTCTCTGGAAACACCATATATTTT.

This clonotype was observed many times. The chain recombines TRBV2 with TRBJ1-2, with D possibly matching TRBD1 (6 bases). V shed 7 bases and J shed 8 bases, with 17 bases lying between them. Per the germline V gene, CDR1 is SNHLY and CDR2 is FYNNEI. CDR3 length: 13 residues. CDR3 DNA sequence: TGTGCCAGCAACCCCGACAGGTCCCGCGGCTACACCTTC. Translation gives CASNPDRSRGYTF.

This clonotype was found many times. CDR3 amino acids: CASSTRLQGDSYEQYF. The CDR3 bases are TGTGCCAGCAGCACTAGGCTACAGGGGGATTCCTACGAGCAGTACTTC. V is TRBV13 and J is TRBJ2-7; TRBD1 aligns across 8 bases. The CDR3 is 16 residues long. J gave up 1 base and V 5 bases, and 10 bases lay outside the gene matches. Germline V gives CDR1 PRHDT, CDR2 FYEKMQ (reference sequence). The variable domain in full, with the rest retrieved from reference TRBV13 and TRBJ2-7, is AAGVIQSPRHLIKEKRETATLKCYPIPRHDTVYWYQQGPGQDPQFLISFYEKMQSDKGSIPDRFSAQQFSDYHSELNMSSLELGDSALYFCASSTRLQGDSYEQYFGPGTRLTVT.

This clonotype was detected ten times or more. V gene TRBV9 combines with J gene TRBJ2-7, with TRBD2 matching 8 bases. The CDR3 consists of 14 residues. The trim removed 0 bases at V and 3 bases at J, leaving 2 bases unmatched. In germline, CDR1 is SGDLS, CDR2 YYNGEE. CDR3 region: CASSVGTSGYEQYF. Here the CDR3 DNA reads TGTGCCAGCAGCGTAGGCACTAGCGGCTACGAGCAGTACTTC.

This clonotype was seen at least ten times. This chain uses TRBV10-3 with TRBJ1-5, with D uncertain. This CDR3 spans 17 amino acids. Trimming removed 11 bases from V and 3 bases from J, with 26 bases in between. Germline V gives CDR1 ENHRY, CDR2 SYGVKD. CDR3: CASAVISGRPNNQPQHF. The CDR3 DNA sequence: TGTGCCTCAGCAGTCATCTCCGGGCGGCCGAACAATCAGCCCCAGCATTTT.

The sample holds many counts of this clonotype. This sequence joins TRBV6-5 and TRBJ2-5, with TRBD2 identical over 13 bases. Germline CDR1 MNHEY, CDR2 SVGAGI. The J segment lost 4 bases and the V segment lost 6 bases, leaving 2 bases of the junction unmatched. This CDR3 comprises 14 residues. The CDR3 bases are TGTGCCAGCAGGAGACTAGCGGGGGGAGAGACCCAGTACTTC. Encoded protein: CASRRLAGGETQYF.

This clonotype has at least ten counts. The chain joins TRBV20-1 to TRBJ2-7; TRBD1 matches at 7 bases. The CDR3 extends over 12 amino acids. Germline-derived CDR1 and CDR2 are DFQATT and SNEGSKA (reference sequence). Germline trimming cut 6 bases from V and 1 base from J; bases unmatched to any gene: 3. Here the CDR3 DNA reads TGCAGTGCCAGACAGGGATCCTACGAGCAGTACTTC. It specifies CSARQGSYEQYF.

This clonotype occurred many times. The chain joins TRBV28 to TRBJ1-1; D is perhaps TRBD1 (5 bases). There are 14 residues in the CDR3. The germline V gene encodes CDR1 MDHEN and CDR2 SYDVKM. The V gene lost 3 bases and the J gene lost 5 bases, with 13 bases spanning the gap. The CDR3, as DNA: TGTGCCAGCAGTTTCCAGGGATTCGGGACTGAAGCTTTCTTT. This translates into CASSFQGFGTEAFF.